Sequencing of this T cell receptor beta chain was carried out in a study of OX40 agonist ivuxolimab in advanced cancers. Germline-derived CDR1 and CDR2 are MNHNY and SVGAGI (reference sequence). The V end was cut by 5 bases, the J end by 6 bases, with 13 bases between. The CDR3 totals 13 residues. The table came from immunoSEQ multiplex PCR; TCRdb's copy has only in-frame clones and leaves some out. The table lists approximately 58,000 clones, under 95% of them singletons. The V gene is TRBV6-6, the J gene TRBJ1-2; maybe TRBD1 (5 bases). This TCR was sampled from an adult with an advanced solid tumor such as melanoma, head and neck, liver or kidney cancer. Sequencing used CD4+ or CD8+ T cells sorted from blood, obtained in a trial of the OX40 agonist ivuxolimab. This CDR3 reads CASSREGHDGYTF. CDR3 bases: TGTGCCAGCAGTCGGGAGGGGCACGATGGCTACACCTTC.